This entry features one T cell receptor (beta chain) sequence. This entry belongs to a study of T cell responses to AZD1222 COVID-19 vaccine. TCRdb's copy holds only in-frame clones and misses some; the assay was immunoSEQ multiplex PCR. The data show 160,000 or so clones, more than 80% seen once. The CDR3 loop spans 16 amino acids. Trimming took off 6 bases at V and 0 bases at J, with 14 bases between the two ends. The germline V gene encodes CDR1 MNHEY and CDR2 SMNVEV (reference sequence). The source was peripheral blood, collected 28 days after the second dose of the MenACWY control vaccine. The clonotype comes from an adult who received the MenACWY meningococcal vaccine as a control. The chain links TRBV27 to TRBJ2-2, with D uncertain. The CDR3 loop is CASSHPTAANTGELFF. The CDR3 region has the DNA TGTGCCAGCAGCCACCCGACGGCAGCGAACACCGGGGAGCTGTTTTTT.